The text below deals with one T cell receptor (beta chain). The data belong to a study of shared clonotypes between healthy human individuals. This CDR3 region has 15 residues. V was trimmed by 7 bases and J by 3 bases, leaving 19 bases between them. The germline CDR1 and CDR2 sequences are SQVTM and ANQGSEA. Every immunoSEQ plate was one replicate of a subset's evenly spread DNA. Sorted subsets were amplified in replicate PCRs using around 0.2 ug DNA, around 30,000 T cell genomes. Original handling: ImmunoSEQ yielded junction-only sequences lacking quality scores, so filtering differed. The method was immunoSEQ multiplex PCR; TCRdb's version includes in-frame clones alone and lacks a portion of them. That table is the source of V, J and clone size, and D and trimming were worked out from the DNA. The repertoire holds fewer than 1.6 million clones, with about 98.5% as singletons.

This TCR came from a man aged 25-40 years in good health. V is TRBV29-1 and J is TRBJ2-1; D is tentatively TRBD1 or TRBD2 (7 bases each). Sequencing was done on a sample of naive CD4+ T cells sorted from blood. Subset in this sample: CD45RA+ positively selected. The CDR3 nucleotides are TGCAGCGCCCTGGGAGCGGGACAGAACTACAATGAGCAGTTCTTC. Protein sequence: CSALGAGQNYNEQFF.